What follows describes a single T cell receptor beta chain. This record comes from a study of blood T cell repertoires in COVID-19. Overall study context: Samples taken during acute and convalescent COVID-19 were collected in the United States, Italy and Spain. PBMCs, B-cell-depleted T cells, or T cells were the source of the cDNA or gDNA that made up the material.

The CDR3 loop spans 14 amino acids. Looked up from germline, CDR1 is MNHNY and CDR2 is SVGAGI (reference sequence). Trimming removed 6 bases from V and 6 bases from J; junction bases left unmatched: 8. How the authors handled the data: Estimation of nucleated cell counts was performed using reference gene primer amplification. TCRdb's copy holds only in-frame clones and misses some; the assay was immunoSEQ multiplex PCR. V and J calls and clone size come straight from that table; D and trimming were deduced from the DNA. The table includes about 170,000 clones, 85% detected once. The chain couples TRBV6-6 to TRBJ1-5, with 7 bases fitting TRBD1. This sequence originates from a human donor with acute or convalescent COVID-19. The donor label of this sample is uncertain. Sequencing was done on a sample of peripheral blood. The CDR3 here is CASSFQGEAQPQHF. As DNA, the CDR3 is TGTGCCAGCAGCTTTCAGGGGGAGGCTCAGCCCCAGCATTTT.